This is a list of T cell receptor beta chains from one sample in a study of blood T cell repertoires in COVID-19. Some clones are missing from TCRdb's copy, which holds only in-frame ones; the method was immunoSEQ multiplex PCR. The table lists over 25,000 clones, over 75% of them singletons. Sequenced: peripheral blood. The receptors here all came from a human donor in a cohort sampled during active COVID-19. The CDR3 runs from the conserved cysteine through the conserved F or W. D genes are given only for firm matches. The size field is filled for only some rows; it gives once, few, many or a size class.

CASGTQRRAGFQETQYF	TGTGCCAGCGGAACTCAGAGGAGGGCAGGCTTCCAAGAGACCCAGTACTTC	TRBJ2-5	NA	TRBV7-9	NA
CASSLNPRGRYEQYF	TGTGCCAGCAGTTTAAATCCCAGGGGGCGATACGAGCAGTACTTC	TRBJ2-7	NA	TRBV27	TRBD1
CASMLQGAPHGYTF	TGTGCCAGCATGTTACAGGGGGCTCCCCATGGCTACACCTTC	TRBJ1-2	NA	TRBV2	TRBD1
CASSLDRGQAKSQYF	TGTGCCAGCAGCTTAGACCGGGGACAGGCCAAGTCACAGTACTTC	TRBJ2-7	NA	TRBV7-2	TRBD1
CSASDSSGGETQYF	TGCAGTGCTAGTGACAGTAGCGGGGGGGAGACCCAGTACTTC	TRBJ2-5	NA	TRBV20-1	TRBD2
CASSTSTSGGIKETQYF	TGTGCCAGCAGCACCTCGACTAGCGGGGGGATCAAAGAGACCCAGTACTTC	TRBJ2-5	NA	TRBV7-3	TRBD2
CATSDKRTAFNEKLFF	TGTGCCACCAGTGATAAGCGGACAGCTTTTAATGAAAAACTGTTTTTT	TRBJ1-4	NA	TRBV24-1	NA
CASSLTGIGQPQHF	TGTGCCAGCAGTTTGACAGGGATCGGACAGCCCCAGCATTTT	TRBJ1-5	NA	TRBV6-2/TRBV6-3	TRBD1
CASSSVAGYEQYF	TGTGCCAGCAGCTCGGTAGCAGGGTACGAGCAGTACTTC	TRBJ2-7	NA	TRBV5-4	NA
CAWSVNRYASTSYHF	TGTGCCTGGAGTGTAAATCGCTATGCTTCGACATCCTACCACTTT	TRBJ1-6	few	TRBV30	NA
CAWKPTVLYSAFF	TGTGCCTGGAAGCCGACAGTTCTCTATTCAGCTTTCTTT	TRBJ1-1	NA	TRBV30	NA
CASSQASRGDYGYTF	TGTGCCAGCAGCCAAGCGTCCAGGGGAGATTATGGCTACACCTTC	TRBJ1-2	few	TRBV3-1/TRBV3-2	NA
CASSQFPLNTEAFF	TGTGCCAGCAGCCAATTTCCCTTGAACACTGAAGCTTTCTTT	TRBJ1-1	NA	TRBV4-2	NA
CASSIDPSSGGATDTQYF	TGTGCCAGTAGTATAGACCCCTCCAGCGGGGGGGCGACAGATACGCAGTATTTT	TRBJ2-3	NA	TRBV19	TRBD2
CASSMSTPGNTEAFF	TGTGCCAGTAGTATGTCAACCCCGGGGAACACTGAAGCTTTCTTT	TRBJ1-1	NA	TRBV19	NA
CASRRDGSSYEQYF	TGTGCCAGCAGACGTGACGGGAGCTCCTACGAGCAGTACTTC	TRBJ2-7	NA	TRBV6-6	NA
CAWAQQGNTIYF	TGTGCCTGGGCGCAACAGGGAAACACCATATATTTT	TRBJ1-3	once	TRBV30	NA
CASSLAGYTEAFF	TGTGCCAGCAGTTTGGCGGGGTACACTGAAGCTTTCTTT	TRBJ1-1	NA	TRBV12-3/TRBV12-4	NA
CASSRQRQANYGYTF	TGTGCCAGCAGCAGACAACGACAGGCCAACTATGGCTACACCTTC	TRBJ1-2	NA	TRBV2	NA
CASSPGTVGPGELFF	TGTGCCAGTAGCCCTGGGACAGTGGGGCCCGGGGAGCTGTTTTTT	TRBJ2-2	NA	TRBV19	TRBD1
CASSLDGQFTGYGYTF	TGCGCCAGCAGCTTGGATGGACAATTTACGGGCTATGGCTACACCTTC	TRBJ1-2	NA	TRBV5-1	NA
CASSSFGRGLSNYGYTF	TGTGCCAGCAGTTCCTTCGGTAGGGGACTTTCTAACTATGGCTACACCTTC	TRBJ1-2	NA	TRBV28	NA
CASSVRGATDTQYF	TGTGCCAGCAGCGTGCGGGGGGCAACAGATACGCAGTATTTT	TRBJ2-3	NA	TRBV9	TRBD2
CASSALQGVGEKLFF	TGTGCCAGCAGTGCCCTACAGGGGGTCGGGGAAAAACTGTTTTTT	TRBJ1-4	few	TRBV27	TRBD1
CASSESGIYEQYF	TGTGCCAGCAGTGAATCGGGGATCTACGAGCAGTACTTC	TRBJ2-7	NA	TRBV2	NA
CASNTVQGTSYEQYF	TGTGCCAGCAATACCGTACAGGGGACTTCCTACGAGCAGTACTTC	TRBJ2-7	NA	TRBV27	NA
CASSLGDRENTEAFF	TGTGCCAGCAGTTTGGGGGACAGGGAGAACACTGAAGCTTTCTTT	TRBJ1-1	NA	TRBV28	TRBD1
CASSQDYEQYF	TGTGCCAGCAGTCAGGACTACGAGCAGTACTTC	TRBJ2-7	few	TRBV2	NA
CASSDGETRSTDTQYF	TGTGCCAGCAGTGATGGGGAGACTAGGAGCACAGATACGCAGTATTTT	TRBJ2-3	NA	TRBV2	NA
CASSGGNSGNTIYF	TGTGCCAGCAGCGGAGGGAACTCTGGAAACACCATATATTTT	TRBJ1-3	NA	TRBV4-2	NA
CAWTRMNTEAFF	TGTGCCTGGACCAGAATGAACACTGAAGCTTTCTTT	TRBJ1-1	NA	TRBV30	NA
CASSGRGGVNTEAFF	TGTGCCAGCTCGGGCAGGGGCGGTGTGAACACTGAAGCTTTCTTT	TRBJ1-1	once	TRBV18	NA
CASTLPGKGYTF	TGTGCCAGCACCCTCCCGGGGAAAGGCTACACCTTC	TRBJ1-2	NA	TRBV12-3/TRBV12-4	NA
CASRDSESYNEQFF	TGTGCCAGCCGCGATAGTGAGAGCTACAATGAGCAGTTCTTC	TRBJ2-1	NA	TRBV11-3	NA
CASSGQSDTEAFF	TGTGCCAGCAGTGGACAGTCGGACACTGAAGCTTTCTTT	TRBJ1-1	NA	TRBV2	NA
CASSQDKANEKLFF	TGCGCCAGCAGCCAGGACAAGGCTAATGAAAAACTGTTTTTT	TRBJ1-4	once	TRBV5-1	NA
CASSPGTFSYGYTF	TGCGCCAGCAGCCCTGGGACTTTCAGCTATGGCTACACCTTC	TRBJ1-2	NA	TRBV5-1	NA
CASSILPLTDTQYF	TGTGCCAGCAGCATCCTCCCCTTGACAGATACGCAGTATTTT	TRBJ2-3	NA	TRBV9	NA
CASGLQKLAGGTQYF	TGTGCTAGTGGTTTGCAAAAACTAGCGGGGGGGACGCAGTATTTT	TRBJ2-3	NA	TRBV12-5	TRBD2
CASSQGTAWNSPLHF	TGTGCCAGCAGCCAAGGGACAGCTTGGAATTCACCCCTCCACTTT	TRBJ1-6	NA	TRBV14	NA
CASSPPDRTVVF	TGTGCCAGCTCACCCCCCGACAGGACAGTCGTTTTT	TRBJ1-3	NA	TRBV18	NA
CASSYSGGSNQPQHF	TGTGCCAGCAGTTACTCGGGGGGGAGCAATCAGCCCCAGCATTTT	TRBJ1-5	medium-sized	TRBV6-5	NA
CASSQVGQGFSGNTIYF	TGTGCCAGCAGCCAAGTTGGACAGGGCTTCTCTGGAAACACCATATATTTT	TRBJ1-3	NA	TRBV4-2	TRBD1
CASSVSSGGISGANVLTF	TGTGCCAGCAGCGTCTCAAGCGGGGGGATCTCTGGGGCCAACGTCCTGACTTTC	TRBJ2-6	once	TRBV9	TRBD2
CASRTGPNEKLFF	TGTGCCAGCAGGACAGGGCCTAATGAAAAACTGTTTTTT	TRBJ1-4	NA	TRBV25-1	TRBD1
CASSKDRGSYNSPLHF	TGCGCCAGCAGCAAAGACAGGGGCTCCTATAATTCACCCCTCCACTTT	TRBJ1-6	NA	TRBV4-1	TRBD1
CASSAFGVAGPQETQYF	TGTGCCAGTAGTGCCTTCGGGGTAGCGGGGCCGCAAGAGACCCAGTACTTC	TRBJ2-5	NA	TRBV19	TRBD2
CAWRKLWTRYTGELFF	TGTGCCTGGAGAAAGCTGTGGACTAGATATACCGGGGAGCTGTTTTTT	TRBJ2-2	NA	TRBV30	TRBD2